The 8 T cell receptor beta chains in this list originate from one sample, sequenced in a study of identical twins. TCRdb re-called the 5' RACE reads with MiXCR, one entry per CDR3 protein. The sample holds around 230,000 distinct CDR3 sequences, less than 9.5% seen once. Sequencing was carried out using memory (CD45RO+) T cells sorted from blood. All receptors derive from a young woman in good health.

With respect to this clonotype: An end of the junction does not agree with germline; a read error may underlie this. V and J are TRBV7-7 and TRBJ2-1; D is uncertain. The CDR3 extends over 14 amino acids. In germline, CDR1 is SSHAT, CDR2 FNYEAQ (reference sequence). CDR3 sequence reads: CASSSRIGYNEQFF. The CDR3 DNA sequence: TGTGCTAGCAGCTCGAGAATCGGTTACAATGAGCAGTTCTTC.

The rearrangement joins TRBV5-1 to TRBJ2-1, with D hard to call. This CDR3 is 16 amino acids long. V dropped 4 bases and J dropped 9 bases, with 23 bases sitting between them. Looked up from germline, CDR1 is SGHRS and CDR2 is YFSETQ. This CDR3 is CASSVGSGLPPGEQFF. The CDR3 region has the DNA TGCGCCAGCAGCGTTGGCTCCGGGCTCCCCCCTGGTGAGCAGTTCTTC.

This chain links TRBV6-5 with TRBJ2-7; the match to TRBD1 covers 10 bases. CDR3 length: 12 residues. CDR1 MNHEY and CDR2 SVGAGI come from the germline V gene. J gave up 11 bases and V 5 bases, and 6 bases lay outside the gene matches. CDR3 protein: CASSPGTGVEYF. The CDR3 DNA is TGTGCCAGCAGTCCCGGGACAGGGGTGGAGTACTTC.

This clonotype was counted many times. The chain recombines TRBV12-3 or TRBV12-4 with TRBJ1-6, with D uncertain. The CDR3 length is 14 residues. V gave up 6 bases and J gave up 5 bases, with 11 bases separating them. CDR3 sequence reads: CASSTRLDNSPLHF. In DNA form, the CDR3 reads TGTGCCAGCAGCACGAGGCTGGATAATTCACCCCTCCACTTT.

This clonotype was observed many times. V gene TRBV20-1 combines with J gene TRBJ2-1; 11 nucleotides align to TRBD2. The CDR3 consists of 12 residues. Germline lookup yields CDR1 DFQATT and CDR2 SNEGSKA (reference sequence). The DNA for the CDR3 is TGCAGGGGGACTAGCGGAAACAATGAGCAGTTCTTC. The encoded protein is CRGTSGNNEQFF.

The table lists this clonotype with a few counts. J is TRBJ2-1 and V is TRBV15; 13 nucleotides align to TRBD2. Germline V lookup: CDR1 LNHNV, CDR2 YYDKDF (reference sequence). Trimming took 0 bases from V and 5 from J; bases not matched to a gene: 1. CDR3 length: 16 amino acids. In DNA form, the CDR3 reads TGTGCCACCAGCAGAGAGGGACTAGCGGGAAACAATGAGCAGTTCTTC. Residues: CATSREGLAGNNEQFF.

The chain is built from TRBV5-1 and TRBJ2-7; 7 bases are a match to TRBD1. This CDR3 contains 15 residues. Trimming cost V 4 bases and J 3 bases; bases outside gene matches: 10. CDR1 is SGHRS, CDR2 YFSETQ, per germline. The CDR3 nucleotides are TGCGCCAGCAGCGCAACAGGGGCCAGGGACTACGAGCAGTACTTC. Amino acid sequence: CASSATGARDYEQYF.

This clonotype was seen a few times. This chain uses TRBV10-3 with TRBJ2-7; D is unclear. The V gene lost 6 bases and the J gene lost 4 bases, with 22 bases spanning the gap. This CDR3 is built from 16 residues. Germline assignment: CDR1 ENHRY and CDR2 SYGVKD. CDR3 sequence reads: CAISHVEARSEYEQYF. The CDR3 DNA reads as TGTGCCATCAGCCATGTGGAAGCTAGGTCAGAATACGAGCAGTACTTC.